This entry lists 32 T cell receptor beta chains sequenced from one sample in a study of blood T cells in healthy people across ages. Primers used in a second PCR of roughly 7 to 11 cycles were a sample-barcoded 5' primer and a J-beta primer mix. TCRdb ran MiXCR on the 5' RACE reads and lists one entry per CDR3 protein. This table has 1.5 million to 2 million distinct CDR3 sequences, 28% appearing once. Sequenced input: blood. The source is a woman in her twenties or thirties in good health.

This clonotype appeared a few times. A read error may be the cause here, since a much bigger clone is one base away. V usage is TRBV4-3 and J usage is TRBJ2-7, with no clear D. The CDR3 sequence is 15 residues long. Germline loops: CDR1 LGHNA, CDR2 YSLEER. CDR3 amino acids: CASSQETASSYGQYF. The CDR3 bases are TGCGCCAGCAGCCAAGAAACAGCCTCTTCCTACGGGCAGTACTTC.

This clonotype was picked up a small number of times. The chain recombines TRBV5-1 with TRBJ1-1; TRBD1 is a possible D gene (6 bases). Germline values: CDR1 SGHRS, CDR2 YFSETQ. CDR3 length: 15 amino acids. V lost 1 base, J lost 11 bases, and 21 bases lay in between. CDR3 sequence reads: CASSLREGGASRAFF. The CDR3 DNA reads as TGCGCCAGCAGCTTGCGAGAGGGGGGAGCTTCGAGGGCTTTCTTT.

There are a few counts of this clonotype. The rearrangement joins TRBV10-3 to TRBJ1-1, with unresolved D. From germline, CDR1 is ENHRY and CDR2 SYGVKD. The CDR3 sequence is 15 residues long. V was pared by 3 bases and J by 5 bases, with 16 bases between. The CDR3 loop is CAISDPGHTGTEAFF. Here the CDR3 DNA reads TGTGCCATCAGTGACCCGGGTCACACGGGAACTGAAGCTTTCTTT.

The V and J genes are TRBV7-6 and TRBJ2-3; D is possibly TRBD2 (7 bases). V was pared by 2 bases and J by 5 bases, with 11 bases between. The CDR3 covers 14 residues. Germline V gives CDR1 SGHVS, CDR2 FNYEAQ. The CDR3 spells CASSLRGAKDTQYF. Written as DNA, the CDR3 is TGTGCCAGCAGCTTACGGGGGGCCAAAGATACGCAGTATTTT. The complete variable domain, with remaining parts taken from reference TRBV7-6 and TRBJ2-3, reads GAGVSQSPRYKVTKRGQDVALRCDPISGHVSLYWYRQALGQGPEFLTYFNYEAQQDKSGLPNDRFSAERPEGSISTLTIQRTEQRDSAMYRCASSLRGAKDTQYFGPGTRLTVL.

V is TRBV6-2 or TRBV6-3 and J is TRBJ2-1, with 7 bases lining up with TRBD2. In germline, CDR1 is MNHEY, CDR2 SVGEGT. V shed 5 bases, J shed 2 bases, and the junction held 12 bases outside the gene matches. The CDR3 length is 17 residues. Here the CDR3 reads CASSNPRAGAPYNEQFF. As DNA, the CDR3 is TGTGCCAGCAGTAACCCTCGGGCGGGAGCGCCCTACAATGAGCAGTTCTTC.

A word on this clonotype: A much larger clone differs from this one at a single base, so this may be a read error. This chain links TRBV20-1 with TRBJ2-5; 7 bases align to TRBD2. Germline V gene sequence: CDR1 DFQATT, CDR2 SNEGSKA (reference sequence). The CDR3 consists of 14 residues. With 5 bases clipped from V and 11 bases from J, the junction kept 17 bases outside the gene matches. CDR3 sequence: CSAWPGLQVYEQYF. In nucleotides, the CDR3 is TGCAGTGCTTGGCCGGGACTACAAGTCTATGAGCAGTACTTC.

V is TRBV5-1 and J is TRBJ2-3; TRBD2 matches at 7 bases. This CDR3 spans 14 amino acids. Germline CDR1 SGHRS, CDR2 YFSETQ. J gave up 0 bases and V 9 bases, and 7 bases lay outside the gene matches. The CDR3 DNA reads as TGCGCCAACAAACTAGCGCCTAGCACAGATACGCAGTATTTT. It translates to CANKLAPSTDTQYF.

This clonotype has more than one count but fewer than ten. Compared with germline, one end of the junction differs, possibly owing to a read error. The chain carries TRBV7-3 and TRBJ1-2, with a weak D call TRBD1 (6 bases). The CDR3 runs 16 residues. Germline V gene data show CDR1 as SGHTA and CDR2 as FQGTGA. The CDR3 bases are TGTGCCAGCAGCCCGGACAGTCAAAGGGATAACTATGTCTACACCTTC. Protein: CASSPDSQRDNYVYTF. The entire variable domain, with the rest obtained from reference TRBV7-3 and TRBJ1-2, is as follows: GAGVSQTPSNKVTEKGKYVELRCDPISGHTALYWYRQSLGQGPEFLIYFQGTGAADDSGLPNDRFFAVRPEGSVSTLKIQRTERGDSAVYLCASSPDSQRDNYVYTFGSGTRLTVV.

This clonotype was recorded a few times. CDR3 DNA: TGCGCCAGCAGCTTGGACGGGGCTAGCGGGTACCAAGAGACCCAGTACTTC. It codes for CASSLDGASGYQETQYF. The chain recombines TRBV5-1 with TRBJ2-5; TRBD2 matches at 8 bases. V was pared by 0 bases and J by 0 bases, with 7 bases of the junction left unmatched. Germline values: CDR1 SGHRS, CDR2 YFSETQ. This CDR3 is 17 amino acids long.

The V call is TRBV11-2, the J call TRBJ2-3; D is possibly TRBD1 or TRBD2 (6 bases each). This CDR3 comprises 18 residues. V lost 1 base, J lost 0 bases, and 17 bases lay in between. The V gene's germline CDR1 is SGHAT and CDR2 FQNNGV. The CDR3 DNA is TGTGCCAGCAGCTTAGTTCCAGGAGGGGGTCCTAGCACAGATACGCAGTATTTT. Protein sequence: CASSLVPGGGPSTDTQYF.

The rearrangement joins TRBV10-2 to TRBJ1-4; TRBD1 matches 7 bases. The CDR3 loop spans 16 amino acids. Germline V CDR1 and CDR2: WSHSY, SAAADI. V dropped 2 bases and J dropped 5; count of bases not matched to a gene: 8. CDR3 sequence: CASSEDRAGLNEKLFF. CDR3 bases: TGCGCCAGCAGTGAGGACAGGGCTGGTTTGAATGAAAAACTGTTTTTT.

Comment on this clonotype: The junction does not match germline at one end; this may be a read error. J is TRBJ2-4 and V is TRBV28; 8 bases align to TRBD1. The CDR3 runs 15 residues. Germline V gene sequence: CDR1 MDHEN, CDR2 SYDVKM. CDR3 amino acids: CASRPGGATKSIQYF. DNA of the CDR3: TGTGCCAGCAGGCCAGGGGGCGCGACCAAAAGCATTCAGTACTTC.

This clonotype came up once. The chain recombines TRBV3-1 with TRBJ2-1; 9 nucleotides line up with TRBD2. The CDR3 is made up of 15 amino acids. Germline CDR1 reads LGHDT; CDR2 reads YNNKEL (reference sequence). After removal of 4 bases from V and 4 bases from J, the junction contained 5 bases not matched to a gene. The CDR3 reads CASSRLLAGYNEQFF. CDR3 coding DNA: TGTGCCAGCAGCCGCCTCCTAGCGGGGTACAATGAGCAGTTCTTC.

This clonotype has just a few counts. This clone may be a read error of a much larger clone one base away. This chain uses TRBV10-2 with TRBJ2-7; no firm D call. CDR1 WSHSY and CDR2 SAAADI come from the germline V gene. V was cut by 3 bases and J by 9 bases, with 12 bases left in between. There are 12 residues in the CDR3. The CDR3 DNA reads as TGCGCCAGCAGTGAATGGGTAAATAGGCAGTACTTC. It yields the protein CASSEWVNRQYF.

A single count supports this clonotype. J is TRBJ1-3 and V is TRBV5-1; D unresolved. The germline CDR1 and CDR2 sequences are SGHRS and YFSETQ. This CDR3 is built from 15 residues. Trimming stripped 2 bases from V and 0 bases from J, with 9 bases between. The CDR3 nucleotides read TGCGCCAGCAGCTTTGGGGTCGACTCTGGAAACACCATATATTTT. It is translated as CASSFGVDSGNTIYF.

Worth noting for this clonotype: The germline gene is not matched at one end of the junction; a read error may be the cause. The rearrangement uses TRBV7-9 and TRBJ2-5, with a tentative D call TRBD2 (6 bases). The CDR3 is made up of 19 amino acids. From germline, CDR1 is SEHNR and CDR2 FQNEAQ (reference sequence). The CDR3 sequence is CTSSPRDLAKGLYQETQYF. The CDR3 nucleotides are TGTACCAGCAGCCCCCGGGACTTAGCGAAAGGCCTTTACCAAGAGACCCAGTACTTC.

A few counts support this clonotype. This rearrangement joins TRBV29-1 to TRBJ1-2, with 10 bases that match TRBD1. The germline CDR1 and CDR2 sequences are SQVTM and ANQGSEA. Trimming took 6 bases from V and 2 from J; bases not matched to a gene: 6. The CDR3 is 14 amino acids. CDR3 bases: TGCAGCGTGGGGGACAGGGGTCCGAACTATGGCTACACCTTC. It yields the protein CSVGDRGPNYGYTF. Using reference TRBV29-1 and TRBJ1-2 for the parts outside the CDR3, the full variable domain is SAVISQKPSRDICQRGTSLTIQCQVDSQVTMMFWYRQQPGQSLTLIATANQGSEATYESGFVIDKFPISRPNLTFSTLTVSNMSPEDSSIYLCSVGDRGPNYGYTFGSGTRLTVV.

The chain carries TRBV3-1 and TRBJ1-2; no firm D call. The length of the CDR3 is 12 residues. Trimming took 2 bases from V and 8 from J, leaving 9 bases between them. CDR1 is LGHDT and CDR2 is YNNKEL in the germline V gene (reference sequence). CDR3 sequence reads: CASSQWPVGYTF. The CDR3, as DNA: TGTGCCAGCAGCCAATGGCCGGTAGGCTACACCTTC.

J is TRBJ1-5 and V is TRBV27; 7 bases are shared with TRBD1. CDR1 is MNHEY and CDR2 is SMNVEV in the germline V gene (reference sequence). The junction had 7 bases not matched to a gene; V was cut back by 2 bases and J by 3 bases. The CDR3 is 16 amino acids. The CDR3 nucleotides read TGTGCCAGCAGTTTAGTGACAGGGCTCCCCAATCAGCCCCAGCATTTT. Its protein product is CASSLVTGLPNQPQHF.

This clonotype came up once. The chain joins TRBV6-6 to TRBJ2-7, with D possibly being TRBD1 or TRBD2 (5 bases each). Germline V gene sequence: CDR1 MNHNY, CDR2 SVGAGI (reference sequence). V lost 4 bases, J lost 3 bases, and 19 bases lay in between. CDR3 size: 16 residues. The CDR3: CASSSASGTVNYEQYF. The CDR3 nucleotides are TGTGCCAGCAGTTCCGCCTCCGGGACGGTAAACTACGAGCAGTACTTC.

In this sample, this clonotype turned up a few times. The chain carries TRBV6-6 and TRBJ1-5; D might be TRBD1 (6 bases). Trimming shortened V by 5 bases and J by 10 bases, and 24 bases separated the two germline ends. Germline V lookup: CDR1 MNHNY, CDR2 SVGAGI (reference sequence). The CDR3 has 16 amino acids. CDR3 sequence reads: CASSNDWDNPGHPQHF. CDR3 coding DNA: TGTGCCAGCAGTAATGACTGGGACAACCCGGGGCACCCCCAGCATTTT.

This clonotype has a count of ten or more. As DNA, the CDR3 is TGCAGCGCCAAGCACGTACCCAAAGAGACCCAGTACTTC. It specifies CSAKHVPKETQYF. The chain uses TRBV29-1 and TRBJ2-5, with D hard to call. The CDR3 has 13 residues. The V end lost 7 bases, the J end lost 3 bases, and 15 bases lay between the germline ends. Germline CDR1 is SQVTM and CDR2 is ANQGSEA.

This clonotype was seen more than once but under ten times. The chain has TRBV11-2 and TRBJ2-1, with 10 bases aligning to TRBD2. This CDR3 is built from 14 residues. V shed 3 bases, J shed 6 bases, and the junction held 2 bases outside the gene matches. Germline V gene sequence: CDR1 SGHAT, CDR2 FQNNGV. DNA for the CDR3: TGTGCCAGCAGCTTCTCTAGCGGGAGCAATGAGCAGTTCTTC. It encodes CASSFSSGSNEQFF. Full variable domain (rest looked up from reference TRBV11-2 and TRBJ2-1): EAGVAQSPRYKIIEKRQSVAFWCNPISGHATLYWYQQILGQGPKLLIQFQNNGVVDDSQLPKDRFSAERLKGVDSTLKIQPAKLEDSAVYLCASSFSSGSNEQFFGPGTRLTVL.

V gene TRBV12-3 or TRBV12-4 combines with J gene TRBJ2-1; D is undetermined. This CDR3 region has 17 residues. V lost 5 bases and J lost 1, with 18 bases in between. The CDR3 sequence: CASSPTRGSGSYNEQFF. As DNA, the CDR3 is TGTGCCAGCAGTCCCACGCGTGGTTCTGGGTCCTACAATGAGCAGTTCTTC.

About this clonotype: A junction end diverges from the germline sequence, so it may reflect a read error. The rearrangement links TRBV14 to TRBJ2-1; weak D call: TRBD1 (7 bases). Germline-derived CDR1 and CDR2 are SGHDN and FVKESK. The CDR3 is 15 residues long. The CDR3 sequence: CASNQETGRYNEQFF. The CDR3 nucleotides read TGTGCCAGCAACCAAGAGACAGGGAGGTACAATGAGCAGTTCTTC. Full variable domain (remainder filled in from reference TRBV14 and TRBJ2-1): EAGVTQFPSHSVIEKGQTVTLRCDPISGHDNLYWYRRVMGKEIKFLLHFVKESKQDESGMPNNRFLAERTGGTYSTLKVQPAELEDSGVYFCASNQETGRYNEQFFGPGTRLTVL.

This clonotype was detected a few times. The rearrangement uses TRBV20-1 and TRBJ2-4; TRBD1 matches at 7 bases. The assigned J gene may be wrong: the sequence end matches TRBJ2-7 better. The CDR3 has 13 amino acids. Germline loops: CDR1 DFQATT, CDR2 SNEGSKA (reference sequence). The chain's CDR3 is CSANLDRFSEQYF. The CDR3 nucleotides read TGCAGTGCTAACCTGGACAGGTTTAGCGAGCAGTACTTC.

CDR3 DNA sequence: TGTGCCAGCAGCGTCCAACTAGGACAAGAGACCCAGTACTTC. Its translation is CASSVQLGQETQYF. The chain couples TRBV7-9 to TRBJ2-5, with D possibly being TRBD2 (5 bases). V dropped 5 bases and J dropped 2 bases, with 12 bases sitting between them. The V gene's germline CDR1 is SEHNR and CDR2 FQNEAQ (reference sequence). The CDR3 consists of 14 residues.

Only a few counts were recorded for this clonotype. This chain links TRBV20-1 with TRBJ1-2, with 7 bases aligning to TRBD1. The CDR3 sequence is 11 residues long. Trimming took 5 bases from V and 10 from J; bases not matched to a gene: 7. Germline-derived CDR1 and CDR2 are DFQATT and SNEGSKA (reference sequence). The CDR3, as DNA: TGCAGTGCTCCAGGGGGAAGGGCCTACACCTTC. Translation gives CSAPGGRAYTF.

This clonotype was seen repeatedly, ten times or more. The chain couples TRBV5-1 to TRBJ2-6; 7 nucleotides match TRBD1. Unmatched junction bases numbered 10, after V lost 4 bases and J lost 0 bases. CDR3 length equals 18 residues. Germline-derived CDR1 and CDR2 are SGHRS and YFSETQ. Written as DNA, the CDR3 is TGCGCCAGCAGCCAACGAACAGGGGACATCTCTGGGGCCAACGTCCTGACTTTC. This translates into CASSQRTGDISGANVLTF.

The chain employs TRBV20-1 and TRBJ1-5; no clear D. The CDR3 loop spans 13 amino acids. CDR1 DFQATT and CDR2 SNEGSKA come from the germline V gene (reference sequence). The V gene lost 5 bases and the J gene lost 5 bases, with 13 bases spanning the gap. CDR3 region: CSAHEEIDQPQHF. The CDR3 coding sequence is TGCAGTGCTCACGAGGAGATAGATCAGCCCCAGCATTTT.

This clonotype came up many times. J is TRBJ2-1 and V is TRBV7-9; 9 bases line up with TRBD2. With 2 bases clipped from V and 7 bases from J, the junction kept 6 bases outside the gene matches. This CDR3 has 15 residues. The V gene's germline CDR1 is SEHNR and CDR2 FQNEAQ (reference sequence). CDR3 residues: CASSLHLSGSNEQFF. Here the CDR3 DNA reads TGTGCCAGCAGCTTACACCTTAGCGGGAGTAATGAGCAGTTCTTC.

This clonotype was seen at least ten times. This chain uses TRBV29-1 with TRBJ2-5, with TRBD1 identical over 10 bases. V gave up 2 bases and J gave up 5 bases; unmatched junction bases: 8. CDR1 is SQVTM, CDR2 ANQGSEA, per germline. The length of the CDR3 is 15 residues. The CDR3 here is CSVESDRGRVETQYF. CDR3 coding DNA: TGCAGCGTTGAAAGCGACAGGGGGCGCGTCGAGACCCAGTACTTC.